A single sample gave rise to the 11 T cell receptor beta chains below, sequenced in a study of graft-versus-host responses after intestinal transplantation. TCRdb's table, derived via immunoSEQ multiplex PCR, lists solely in-frame clones and lacks some. The table lists tens of thousands of clones, roughly 89% of them singletons. The material sequenced was PBMCs, taken more than 62 days after intestinal transplantation. The receptor set was obtained from a human patient who received an intestinal transplant, so some T cells may come from the graft donor.

The CDR3: CASSSTRGTGKEKLFF. Written as DNA, the CDR3 is TGTGCCAGCAGCTCGACCCGGGGGACAGGGAAGGAAAAACTGTTTTTT. The rearrangement links TRBV11-3 to TRBJ1-4, with 9 bases matching TRBD1. The CDR3 is 16 residues long. Germline loops: CDR1 SGHNT, CDR2 YENEEA. V shed 4 bases, J shed 8 bases, and the junction held 11 bases outside the gene matches.

V usage is TRBV4-1 and J usage is TRBJ2-7; the D gene is possibly TRBD1 (6 bases). CDR1 is MGHRA, CDR2 YSYEKL, per germline. This CDR3 is 15 amino acids long. V lost 2 bases and J lost 5, with 16 bases in between. As DNA, the CDR3 is TGCGCCAGCAGCCAAATACAGGGTTCCATGAACGAGCAGTACTTC. Its protein product is CASSQIQGSMNEQYF.

The gene calls are TRBV9 and TRBJ2-7; D may match TRBD1 or TRBD2 (6 bases each). The CDR3 has 15 amino acids. V was cut by 0 bases and J by 2 bases, with 12 bases left in between. Per the germline V gene, CDR1 is SGDLS and CDR2 is YYNGEE. The chain's CDR3 is CASSVGPGAAYEQYF. The CDR3 DNA reads TGTGCCAGCAGCGTAGGACCGGGGGCGGCCTACGAGCAGTACTTC.

This clone was seen only once. The chain couples TRBV19 to TRBJ1-2, with 9 positions matching TRBD1. The CDR3 sequence is 13 residues long. Trimming took 5 bases from V and 5 from J; bases not matched to a gene: 3. The V gene's germline CDR1 is LNHDA and CDR2 SQIVND (reference sequence). The CDR3 DNA follows: TGTGCCAGTAGTTACGGGACAGGGTATGGCTACACCTTC. Its translation is CASSYGTGYGYTF.

This chain uses TRBV7-9 with TRBJ1-2, with D tentatively TRBD1 (5 bases). The V and J ends lost 5 bases and 2 bases respectively, with 15 bases between them. Germline values: CDR1 SEHNR, CDR2 FQNEAQ (reference sequence). The CDR3 is 15 residues long. Here the CDR3 reads CASSPPSGGNYGYTF. Here the CDR3 DNA reads TGTGCCAGCAGCCCCCCCTCCGGGGGAAACTATGGCTACACCTTC.

This clone has only a few counts. This sequence joins TRBV2 and TRBJ2-7, with 7 bases matching TRBD1. After removal of 2 bases from V and 3 bases from J, the junction contained 7 bases not matched to a gene. Germline loops: CDR1 SNHLY, CDR2 FYNNEI. The CDR3 loop spans 15 amino acids. CDR3 bases: TGTGCCAGCAGTGAAAGTGAGGGACAGCTCTACGAGCAGTACTTC. Translation gives CASSESEGQLYEQYF.

As DNA, the CDR3 is TGTGCCAGCAGCTTAGGGGGTACTAATGAAAAACTGTTTTTT. Translation: CASSLGGTNEKLFF. V usage is TRBV7-9 and J usage is TRBJ1-4; D remains unclear. Germline V CDR1 and CDR2: SEHNR, FQNEAQ (reference sequence). CDR3 length: 14 residues. The V and J ends lost 1 base and 2 bases respectively, with 5 bases between them.

The chain employs TRBV10-3 and TRBJ1-2; D gene unclear. CDR1 is ENHRY, CDR2 SYGVKD, per germline. V was pared by 0 bases and J by 2 bases, with 4 bases between. This CDR3 contains 13 residues. CDR3 sequence: CAISESTNYGYTF. For the CDR3, the DNA is TGTGCCATCAGTGAGTCGACAAACTATGGCTACACCTTC.

CDR3 bases: TGCGCCAGCATCCTGGACAGGGTGCATGAAAAACTGTTTTTT. The encoded protein is CASILDRVHEKLFF. The chain combines TRBV4-3 with TRBJ1-4; TRBD1 matches 8 bases. V was clipped by 7 bases and J by 6 bases; unmatched bases: 7. This CDR3 has 14 residues. Germline V gene data show CDR1 as LGHNA and CDR2 as YSLEER.

V usage is TRBV6-6 and J usage is TRBJ2-1; the match to TRBD1 covers 7 bases. V was pared by 7 bases and J by 6 bases, with 6 bases of the junction left unmatched. The CDR3 has 13 residues. The germline CDR1 and CDR2 sequences are MNHNY and SVGAGI (reference sequence). CDR3 in DNA: TGTGCCAGCATCCTACAGGGGTTCAATGAGCAGTTCTTC. Its translation: CASILQGFNEQFF.

This clone was counted once. The genes are TRBV4-1 and TRBJ2-7; D unclear. The CDR3 length is 14 residues. The V and J ends lost 0 bases and 2 bases respectively, with 8 bases between them. Germline CDR1 reads MGHRA; CDR2 reads YSYEKL. CDR3 coding DNA: TGCGCCAGCAGCCAAGATGACACAGCCTACGAGCAGTACTTC. Amino acid sequence: CASSQDDTAYEQYF.